This T cell receptor beta chain originates from a study of graft-versus-host responses after intestinal transplantation. Across the study: Transplants were multivisceral, liver-intestinal, or isolated intestinal. The study gave all recipients anti-thymocyte globulin induction, then tacrolimus and steroids for approximately three years.

Germline lookup yields CDR1 SGHDT and CDR2 YYEEEE. V lost 2 bases and J lost 1, with 6 bases in between. The length of the CDR3 is 13 residues. Overall study findings and caveats: The marrow of recipients harbored GvH clones, and ileum or blood showed some of them first. Peak levels of circulating GvH clones tracked with early post-transplant HvG declines.

The sample holds a few counts of this clone. Its antigen is currently unknown. Measured with immunoSEQ multiplex PCR; TCRdb has only the in-frame clones, and not every one. This sample carries some 110,000 clones, about 90% of them seen once, and the ten largest clones take about 0.9%. Sequenced here: unstimulated CD4+ T cells sorted from spleen or lymph node cells, sampled before intestinal transplant. This chain links TRBV5-6 with TRBJ1-1; D not certain. The receptor's source is a human donor who received an intestinal transplant. The CDR3 is CASSFPQNTEAFF. The CDR3 DNA reads as TGTGCCAGCAGCTTTCCCCAGAACACTGAAGCTTTCTTT.